The next 2 T cell receptor beta chains were all read from a single sample in a study of quantifying T cell responses using KT2 cells (dated by TCRdb to the late 2010s). About the investigation overall: RNA was DNase-treated and reverse transcribed with TCR alpha and beta constant-region primers, mostly using SuperScript III.

Library preparation employed UMI-ligation and nested PCR. The instrument given in TCRdb is Illumina MiSeq. A single-stranded oligonucleotide carrying the Illumina SP2 sequence and a UMI was ligated to the cDNA 3' end using T4 RNA ligase 1. PCR1 consisted of 4 cycles (98 degrees C 15 s, 69 degrees C 30 s, 72 degrees C 40 s), and for the beta primer an equimolar mix of RC1.1 and RC1.2 was used to cover TRBC1 and TRBC2. TCRdb reprocessed the public reads (quality trimming at Q25 with fastp, clone calling with MiXCR) and kept in-frame beta chains. Rows with one shared CDR3 protein collapse into an entry with the most common genes and DNA. For this sample the table gives about 32,000 distinct CDR3 sequences, of which 7.3% were detected only once. In total, the top ten clones hold 15% to 19% of the sample. The specimen was PBMCs spiked with cells of the T cell clone KT2. These receptors all stem from a human donor.

Only a few counts were recorded for this clonotype. This sequence joins TRBV7-9 and TRBJ2-7, with 8 bases fitting TRBD1. Germline CDR1 is SEHNR and CDR2 is FQNEAQ (reference sequence). The CDR3 contains 17 residues. V gave up 5 bases and J gave up 5 bases; unmatched junction bases: 17. The CDR3 sequence: CASSHTSAGGWGDEQYF. As DNA, the CDR3 is TGTGCCAGCAGCCACACATCGGCAGGGGGCTGGGGTGACGAGCAGTACTTC. The whole variable domain, filled in from reference TRBV7-9 and TRBJ2-7, reads DTGVSQNPRHKITKRGQNVTFRCDPISEHNRLYWYRQTLGQGPEFLTYFQNEAQLEKSRLLSDRFSAERPKGSFSTLEIQRTEQGDSAMYLCASSHTSAGGWGDEQYFGPGTRLTVT.

Ten or more counts support this clonotype. This chain links TRBV7-8 with TRBJ2-7; unclear D gene. V was cut by 2 bases and J by 4 bases, with 12 bases left in between. Germline V gene data show CDR1 as SGHVS and CDR2 as FQNEAQ. CDR3 length: 14 amino acids. The CDR3 DNA is TGTGCCAGCAGCTTAAGGATAGGGCCTTACGAGCAGTACTTC. Its protein is CASSLRIGPYEQYF.